Each of the 18 T cell receptor beta chains below was sequenced from the same sample in a study of shared clonotypes between healthy human individuals. This table comes from immunoSEQ multiplex PCR, and its TCRdb copy is limited to in-frame clones, with some not included. Of 2 million to 2.5 million clones listed, 85% to 95% are singletons. The sample consisted of naive CD4+ T cells from PBMCs. Subset noted: CD45RA+ positively selected. Source of these receptors: a man younger than 30 in good health. Some clones in this sample may be carry-over from other donors' samples.

Concerning this clone itself: Other DNA sequences in this specimen translate into the identical CDR3. This chain uses TRBV9 with TRBJ2-6; D gene ambiguous. The CDR3 loop spans 14 amino acids. V was trimmed by 0 bases and J by 2 bases, leaving 3 bases between them. Germline CDR1 reads SGDLS; CDR2 reads YYNGEE. The CDR3 here is CASSVGPGANVLTF. As DNA, the CDR3 is TGTGCCAGCAGCGTAGGACCTGGGGCCAACGTCCTGACTTTC.

Remarks on this clone: The same CDR3 arises from other DNA sequences in this sample as well. The CDR3 DNA is TGCAGCGTTGCCCCTAGCGGATCCTACGAGCAGTACTTC. Residues: CSVAPSGSYEQYF. V gene TRBV29-1 combines with J gene TRBJ2-7; 7 bases agree with TRBD2. Germline loops: CDR1 SQVTM, CDR2 ANQGSEA. V lost 4 bases, J lost 1 base, and 4 bases stayed unmatched. The CDR3 runs 13 residues.

This chain links TRBV5-5 with TRBJ1-4, with TRBD1 as a possible D gene (6 bases). V was shortened by 5 bases and J by 5 bases, with 13 bases between the two germline ends. This CDR3 has 14 residues. In germline, CDR1 is SGHKS, CDR2 YYEKEE (reference sequence). DNA for the CDR3: TGTGCCAGCAGACCGGGACATCCGAATGAAAAACTGTTTTTT. Translation: CASRPGHPNEKLFF.

The V call is TRBV11-2, the J call TRBJ2-2; D gene uncertain. The germline V and J ends were trimmed by 5 bases and 5 bases, with 9 bases remaining between them. The CDR3 spans 13 residues. CDR1 SGHAT and CDR2 FQNNGV come from the germline V gene. This chain's CDR3 is CASSPQITGELFF. Here the CDR3 DNA reads TGTGCCAGCAGCCCCCAGATTACCGGGGAGCTGTTTTTT.

This clone was observed once. The gene calls are TRBV28 and TRBJ2-5; D call uncertain. The germline V gene has CDR1 MDHEN and CDR2 SYDVKM. V lost 5 bases and J 8 bases, leaving 9 bases between the germline ends. This CDR3 has 11 amino acids. The CDR3 sequence is CASSTPVTQYF. DNA of the CDR3: TGTGCCAGCAGTACGCCCGTCACCCAGTACTTC.

The rearrangement uses TRBV13 and TRBJ2-7, with 9 nucleotides matching TRBD1. The CDR3 is made up of 15 amino acids. The V gene's germline CDR1 is PRHDT and CDR2 FYEKMQ (reference sequence). Trimming removed 5 bases from V and 3 bases from J; junction bases left unmatched: 8. The CDR3 reads CASSLLSTGGYEQYF. In nucleotides, the CDR3 is TGTGCCAGCAGCCTACTTTCGACAGGGGGCTACGAGCAGTACTTC. Complete variable domain (other parts from reference TRBV13 and TRBJ2-7): AAGVIQSPRHLIKEKRETATLKCYPIPRHDTVYWYQQGPGQDPQFLISFYEKMQSDKGSIPDRFSAQQFSDYHSELNMSSLELGDSALYFCASSLLSTGGYEQYFGPGTRLTVT.

This clone showed up just once. This chain links TRBV2 with TRBJ2-1; D is unresolved. There are 11 residues in the CDR3. Germline V gene sequence: CDR1 SNHLY, CDR2 FYNNEI. V was cut by 5 bases and J by 10 bases, with 9 bases left in between. The CDR3 sequence: CASSQEKEQFF. Written as DNA, the CDR3 is TGTGCCAGCAGTCAGGAGAAAGAGCAGTTCTTC.

V usage is TRBV19 and J usage is TRBJ2-3; TRBD1 matches 8 bases. Germline values: CDR1 LNHDA, CDR2 SQIVND (reference sequence). The length of the CDR3 is 14 residues. The V segment lost 8 bases and the J segment 2 bases; nucleotides outside the gene matches: 6. In nucleotides, the CDR3 is TGTGCCAGTTGGGACAGGCGACACACAGATACGCAGTATTTT. Its protein product is CASWDRRHTDTQYF.

CDR3 in DNA: TGCGCCAGCAGCCCAGGGTCCTCCACAAATGAAAAACTGTTTTTT. This sequence encodes CASSPGSSTNEKLFF. The chain joins TRBV5-1 to TRBJ1-4; D may be TRBD1 (5 bases). CDR3 length: 15 residues. In germline, CDR1 is SGHRS, CDR2 YFSETQ. Between the trimmed V and J ends, which lost 4 bases and 5 bases, there was a span of 15 bases.

This clone was seen once. The gene calls are TRBV7-2 and TRBJ1-1, with D unresolved. Per germline, CDR1 SGHTA and CDR2 FQGNSA. With 6 bases removed from V and 1 base from J, the gap between germline ends came to 12 bases. CDR3 length equals 14 residues. CDR3: CASRSGFQNTEAFF. CDR3 DNA: TGTGCCAGCAGATCCGGATTTCAGAACACTGAAGCTTTCTTT.

The J gene is TRBJ1-1, the V gene TRBV27; no firm D call. The CDR3 consists of 13 residues. The germline V gene encodes CDR1 MNHEY and CDR2 SMNVEV (reference sequence). Trimming removed 6 bases from V and 0 bases from J, with 8 bases in between. The CDR3 reads CASSLQMNTEAFF. The CDR3 DNA reads as TGTGCCAGCAGCCTTCAGATGAACACTGAAGCTTTCTTT.

The chain couples TRBV28 to TRBJ1-1, with D unresolved. The CDR3 totals 14 residues. Germline V gene lookup returns CDR1 MDHEN and CDR2 SYDVKM. V was shortened by 6 bases and J by 4 bases, with 15 bases between the two germline ends. The CDR3: CASSTPGLGTEAFF. DNA for the CDR3: TGTGCCAGCAGCACACCCGGGCTGGGCACTGAAGCTTTCTTT.

The J gene is TRBJ1-3, the V gene TRBV27; no clear D. The CDR3 has 15 amino acids. V was cut by 5 bases and J by 4 bases, with 15 bases left in between. Per germline, CDR1 MNHEY and CDR2 SMNVEV (reference sequence). CDR3 amino acids: CASSRIPQQGNTIYF. The CDR3 coding sequence is TGTGCCAGCAGTAGGATCCCGCAACAGGGAAACACCATATATTTT.

CDR3 residues: CASSPLPGQDYEQYF. Written as DNA, the CDR3 is TGTGCCAGCAGTCCACTTCCGGGACAAGATTACGAGCAGTACTTC. The chain carries TRBV27 and TRBJ2-7; D is perhaps TRBD1 (6 bases). CDR3 length equals 15 residues. CDR1 MNHEY and CDR2 SMNVEV come from the germline V gene (reference sequence). Trimming took 5 bases from V and 4 from J, leaving 18 bases between them.

In regard to this clone: The same CDR3 arises from other DNA sequences in this sample as well. This chain links TRBV2 with TRBJ2-7, with D unresolved. Trimming removed 6 bases from V and 4 bases from J, with 10 bases in between. Germline-derived CDR1 and CDR2 are SNHLY and FYNNEI. CDR3 length equals 12 residues. CDR3 DNA sequence: TGTGCCAGCAGAACGGGCCCGTACGAGCAGTACTTC. Protein: CASRTGPYEQYF.

This sequence joins TRBV6-5 and TRBJ1-2, with D tentatively TRBD1 (5 bases). The V end was cut by 2 bases, the J end by 1 base, with 8 bases between. This CDR3 is 14 amino acids long. Germline V gene sequence: CDR1 MNHEY, CDR2 SVGAGI. The CDR3 here is CASSYGGNNYGYTF. The CDR3 nucleotides are TGTGCCAGCAGTTACGGGGGAAATAACTATGGCTACACCTTC.

V and J are TRBV14 and TRBJ1-1; D uncertain. The length of the CDR3 is 12 residues. Between the trimmed V and J ends, which lost 7 bases and 5 bases, there was a span of 11 bases. CDR1 is SGHDN and CDR2 is FVKESK in the germline V gene. CDR3 region: CASNSDETEAFF. The CDR3 bases are TGTGCCAGCAACTCAGACGAGACTGAAGCTTTCTTT.

The chain uses TRBV6-6 and TRBJ1-2; D gene uncertain. The CDR3 contains 15 residues. Germline CDR1 is MNHNY and CDR2 is SVGAGI (reference sequence). Deletions cut 3 bases from V and 4 bases from J, with 15 bases between. CDR3 coding DNA: TGTGCCAGCAGTTATCCGTCCGGGTCTATCTATGGCTACACCTTC. Its translation is CASSYPSGSIYGYTF.